This T cell receptor beta chain was profiled in a study of cytomegalovirus exposure and HLA in healthy donors. Points from the study as a whole: When a later analysis compared HLA-associated TCR beta chains with equally common others, the HLA-associated chains turned out to be more clonally expanded and to have lower generation probabilities.

Germline CDR1 and CDR2: SGDLS and YYNGEE. V shed 4 bases, J shed 1 base, and the junction held 4 bases outside the gene matches. This CDR3 spans 15 amino acids. A note on this clone: Antigen specificity is unknown.

The PCR used 60 Vbeta and 13 Jbeta primers. The assay was immunoSEQ multiplex PCR, and TCRdb's table has in-frame clones only and misses some. The table records roughly 180,000 clones, roughly 80% of them present only once. The source of this sequence is a young man in good health and CMV-seronegative. The chain links TRBV9 to TRBJ2-1; 8 nucleotides agree with TRBD1. The sequenced sample consisted of PBMCs. The CDR3 nucleotides are TGTGCCAGCAGCTCCAGGGACAGGTCCTACAATGAGCAGTTCTTC. This encodes CASSSRDRSYNEQFF. The full variable domain, completed using reference TRBV9 and TRBJ2-1, is DSGVTQTPKHLITATGQRVTLRCSPRSGDLSVYWYQQSLDQGLQFLIQYYNGEERAKGNILERFSAQQFPDLHSELNLSSLELGDSALYFCASSSRDRSYNEQFFGPGTRLTVL.